These T cell receptor beta chains were read from a single sample in a study of OX40 agonist ivuxolimab in advanced cancers. Generated by immunoSEQ multiplex PCR, the TCRdb table keeps only in-frame clones and is missing some. The table lists 100,000 to 150,000 clones, more than 85% of them singletons. The specimen comprised CD4+ or CD8+ T cells sorted from blood, sampled in a trial of the OX40 agonist ivuxolimab. Receptor source: an adult with an advanced solid tumor such as melanoma, head and neck, liver or kidney cancer. Both conserved end residues are part of each CDR3. Each record gives: V gene, J gene, D gene, clone size, CDR3 protein, CDR3 DNA. D genes are given only for firm matches. Clone size is stated in some rows and not others, as once, few, many or a class when expanded.

V: TRBV15
J: TRBJ2-7
D: TRBD2
size: -
CDR3: CATSRDRGTSGHEQYF
DNA: TGTGCCACCAGCAGAGATCGGGGGACTAGCGGACACGAGCAGTACTTC

V: TRBV12-5
J: TRBJ2-5
D: -
size: -
CDR3: CASGSPVPRGVETQYF
DNA: TGTGCTAGTGGTTCGCCCGTGCCCAGGGGGGTCGAGACCCAGTACTTC

V: TRBV11-2
J: TRBJ2-2
D: -
size: -
CDR3: CASSLNRLYTGELFF
DNA: TGTGCCAGCAGCTTAAATAGACTGTACACCGGGGAGCTGTTTTTT

V: TRBV5-1
J: TRBJ2-3
D: -
size: -
CDR3: CASSFYAPPDTQYF
DNA: TGCGCCAGCAGCTTTTACGCCCCCCCAGATACGCAGTATTTT

V: TRBV5-1
J: TRBJ1-3
D: TRBD1
size: -
CDR3: CASSPGTGFLRLSGNTIYF
DNA: TGCGCCAGCAGTCCCGGGACAGGATTTCTTCGACTCTCTGGAAACACCATATATTTT

V: TRBV4-2
J: TRBJ1-2
D: -
size: -
CDR3: CASSQGLDRRPNYGYTF
DNA: TGTGCCAGCAGCCAGGGCCTTGACAGGAGACCTAACTATGGCTACACCTTC

V: TRBV6-5
J: TRBJ1-4
D: -
size: -
CDR3: CASSPRDFNEKLFF
DNA: TGTGCCAGCAGTCCCCGGGACTTTAATGAAAAACTGTTTTTT

V: TRBV9
J: TRBJ2-2
D: TRBD2
size: -
CDR3: CASSVDGLAGAGELFF
DNA: TGTGCCAGCAGCGTAGACGGACTAGCGGGGGCCGGGGAGCTGTTTTTT

V: TRBV19
J: TRBJ2-1
D: -
size: once
CDR3: CASSTETANEQFF
DNA: TGTGCCAGTAGTACGGAAACAGCCAATGAGCAGTTCTTC

V: TRBV7-2
J: TRBJ1-5
D: -
size: -
CDR3: CASSLAVTDSNQPQHF
DNA: TGTGCCAGCAGCTTAGCAGTGACGGATAGCAATCAGCCCCAGCATTTT

V: TRBV7-2
J: TRBJ1-1
D: -
size: -
CDR3: CASSLDRGTEAFF
DNA: TGTGCCAGCAGCTTAGATAGGGGCACTGAAGCTTTCTTT

V: TRBV19
J: TRBJ1-2
D: -
size: -
CDR3: CASSTRQASYGYTF
DNA: TGTGCCAGTAGTACCCGACAGGCGTCCTATGGCTACACCTTC

V: TRBV7-2
J: TRBJ2-7
D: TRBD1
size: -
CDR3: CASSLAGDREQQYF
DNA: TGTGCCAGCAGCTTAGCGGGGGACAGGGAACAGCAGTACTTC

V: TRBV5-6
J: TRBJ2-2
D: -
size: once
CDR3: CASSFRVGTGELFF
DNA: TGTGCCAGCAGCTTCCGGGTCGGGACCGGGGAGCTGTTTTTT

V: TRBV5-4
J: TRBJ2-5
D: TRBD2
size: -
CDR3: CASSSPDQAGETQYF
DNA: TGTGCCAGCAGCTCCCCCGACCAAGCGGGGGAGACCCAGTACTTC

V: TRBV19
J: TRBJ2-1
D: -
size: -
CDR3: CASGSRSGPYNEQFF
DNA: TGTGCCAGTGGATCCCGATCCGGTCCCTACAATGAGCAGTTCTTC

V: TRBV6-6
J: TRBJ1-2
D: TRBD1
size: -
CDR3: CATRGGGEFYGYTF
DNA: TGTGCCACTCGGGGAGGGGGCGAGTTTTATGGCTACACCTTC

V: TRBV18
J: TRBJ1-2
D: -
size: -
CDR3: CASSQNYEDGNYGYTF
DNA: TGTGCCAGCTCACAAAATTATGAGGACGGTAACTATGGCTACACCTTC

V: TRBV10-3
J: TRBJ1-1
D: TRBD1
size: -
CDR3: CAISLTGGKNTEAFF
DNA: TGTGCCATCAGTCTGACAGGGGGCAAGAACACTGAAGCTTTCTTT

V: TRBV6-6
J: TRBJ1-5
D: -
size: -
CDR3: CASSYSAGQPQHF
DNA: TGTGCCAGCAGTTACTCCGCCGGTCAGCCCCAGCATTTT

V: TRBV19
J: TRBJ1-1
D: -
size: -
CDR3: CASSIETTANTEAFF
DNA: TGTGCCAGTAGTATAGAGACGACAGCAAACACTGAAGCTTTCTTT

V: TRBV11-3
J: TRBJ2-7
D: TRBD1
size: -
CDR3: CASSLSGQGFYEQYF
DNA: TGTGCCAGCAGCTTATCGGGACAGGGGTTCTACGAGCAGTACTTC

V: TRBV27
J: TRBJ1-4
D: -
size: -
CDR3: CASSFMGEKLFF
DNA: TGTGCCAGCAGTTTTATGGGGGAAAAACTGTTTTTT

V: TRBV7-2
J: TRBJ2-2
D: TRBD1
size: -
CDR3: CASSPYRTGKNTGELFF
DNA: TGTGCCAGCAGCCCATACCGGACAGGGAAGAACACCGGGGAGCTGTTTTTT

V: TRBV7-9
J: TRBJ1-2
D: TRBD1
size: -
CDR3: CASSSTGGDYGYTF
DNA: TGTGCCAGCAGCTCCACAGGGGGTGATTATGGCTACACCTTC

V: TRBV10-3
J: TRBJ1-1
D: -
size: few
CDR3: CAISESAATMNTEAFF
DNA: TGTGCCATCAGTGAGTCCGCTGCGACCATGAACACTGAAGCTTTCTTT

V: TRBV19
J: TRBJ2-3
D: -
size: -
CDR3: CACRGVSTDTQYF
DNA: TGTGCCTGTAGGGGAGTGAGCACAGATACGCAGTATTTT

V: TRBV19
J: TRBJ2-3
D: TRBD1
size: -
CDR3: CASSPGQGRTDTQYF
DNA: TGTGCCAGTTCCCCGGGACAGGGTCGCACAGATACGCAGTATTTT

V: TRBV10-1
J: TRBJ2-7
D: -
size: -
CDR3: CASSGGVGYEQYF
DNA: TGCGCCAGCAGTGGTGGGGTTGGCTACGAGCAGTACTTC

V: TRBV6-5
J: TRBJ1-2
D: -
size: -
CDR3: CASSQRGHSYGYTF
DNA: TGTGCCAGCAGTCAGCGTGGGCACAGCTATGGCTACACCTTC

V: TRBV11-2
J: TRBJ1-3
D: TRBD1
size: -
CDR3: CASSLDRTFSGNTIYF
DNA: TGTGCCAGCAGCTTGGACAGGACTTTCTCTGGAAACACCATATATTTT

V: TRBV5-1
J: TRBJ2-3
D: -
size: -
CDR3: CASTLQPSTDTQYF
DNA: TGCGCCAGCACCTTACAGCCTAGCACAGATACGCAGTATTTT

V: TRBV5-1
J: TRBJ2-5
D: -
size: -
CDR3: CASSPAGQGGETQYF
DNA: TGCGCCAGCAGCCCGGCCGGGCAGGGGGGGGAGACCCAGTACTTC

V: TRBV28
J: TRBJ2-7
D: -
size: -
CDR3: CASSLGQYYGQYF
DNA: TGTGCCAGCAGTTTAGGCCAGTACTACGGGCAGTACTTC

V: TRBV5-1
J: TRBJ2-5
D: TRBD2
size: -
CDR3: CASSSGTSGAKTQYF
DNA: TGCGCCAGCAGTTCAGGGACTAGCGGGGCGAAGACCCAGTACTTC

V: TRBV5-1
J: TRBJ1-3
D: -
size: -
CDR3: CASSFDGLLLGNTIYF
DNA: TGCGCCAGCAGCTTCGACGGCCTACTATTGGGAAACACCATATATTTT

V: TRBV18
J: TRBJ2-7
D: -
size: -
CDR3: CASSPSTAWEEHYEQYF
DNA: TGTGCCAGCTCACCATCCACCGCCTGGGAGGAACACTACGAGCAGTACTTC

V: TRBV6-5
J: TRBJ2-7
D: TRBD1
size: -
CDR3: CASSYSGGPYEQYF
DNA: TGTGCCAGCAGTTATTCAGGGGGCCCCTACGAGCAGTACTTC

V: TRBV5-5
J: TRBJ1-2
D: -
size: -
CDR3: CASSLASGESYGYTF
DNA: TGTGCCAGCAGCTTGGCGTCAGGGGAGAGCTATGGCTACACCTTC

V: TRBV7-9
J: TRBJ2-3
D: -
size: once
CDR3: CASSLVVTKWLRTDTQYF
DNA: TGTGCCAGCAGCTTAGTGGTAACTAAATGGCTCCGCACAGATACGCAGTATTTT

V: TRBV27
J: TRBJ2-4
D: TRBD1
size: -
CDR3: CASSLGQALGNIQYF
DNA: TGTGCCAGCAGCTTAGGACAGGCCTTAGGGAACATTCAGTACTTC

V: TRBV11-2
J: TRBJ2-1
D: -
size: -
CDR3: CASSLSAPYNEQFF
DNA: TGTGCCAGCAGCTTATCTGCGCCGTACAATGAGCAGTTCTTC

V: TRBV19
J: TRBJ1-2
D: TRBD1
size: -
CDR3: CASSRGGSDYGYTF
DNA: TGTGCCAGTAGTAGAGGGGGCTCGGACTATGGCTACACCTTC

V: TRBV4-2
J: TRBJ2-7
D: TRBD2
size: -
CDR3: CASSQDFTSGYYEQYF
DNA: TGTGCCAGCAGCCAAGATTTCACTAGCGGGTACTACGAGCAGTACTTC

V: TRBV7-2
J: TRBJ2-7
D: TRBD1
size: -
CDR3: CASSPRTGGSYEQYF
DNA: TGTGCCAGCAGCCCCAGGACAGGGGGATCCTACGAGCAGTACTTC

V: TRBV11-2
J: TRBJ1-4
D: TRBD1
size: -
CDR3: CASSLGSTGRNEKLFF
DNA: TGTGCCAGCAGCTTAGGGTCGACAGGGCGTAATGAAAAACTGTTTTTT

V: TRBV7-8
J: TRBJ1-2
D: -
size: -
CDR3: CASSLALLGRGYTF
DNA: TGTGCCAGCAGCTTAGCCCTTTTGGGTCGTGGCTACACCTTC

V: TRBV6-1
J: TRBJ1-1
D: TRBD1
size: -
CDR3: CASSSPGQVNIEAFF
DNA: TGTGCCAGCAGTTCACCGGGACAGGTGAACATTGAAGCTTTCTTT

V: TRBV5-1
J: TRBJ1-3
D: -
size: -
CDR3: CASSAGGNTIYF
DNA: TGCGCCAGCTCGGCCGGTGGAAACACCATATATTTT

V: TRBV6-1
J: TRBJ2-5
D: -
size: -
CDR3: CASHPGQETQYF
DNA: TGTGCCAGCCATCCGGGACAAGAGACCCAGTACTTC